This T cell receptor (beta chain) was sequenced during a study of T cells in Graves' hyperthyroidism and ophthalmopathy. Using RNA transcripts as the source, TCR beta CDR3 regions were amplified. First-round RT-PCR with HTBI primers amplified the TCR CDR3 region. TCRdb independently ran MiXCR on the multiplex PCR reads; one entry per CDR3 protein. Of hundreds of thousands of distinct CDR3 sequences listed, about 20% were seen once; the top ten hold around 62%. Per germline, CDR1 LGHDT and CDR2 YNNKEL (reference sequence). CDR3 size: 15 residues. Trimming cost V 1 base and J 3 bases, with 12 bases left between them. Active moderate-to-severe ophthalmopathy, Clinical Activity Score at least 3, NOSPECS at least 4, under 3 months' duration. On the basis of clinical symptoms, serum thyroxine and TRAb, thyroid ultrasound and orbital computed tomography, diagnoses were made. The PBMCs were sourced from fresh peripheral blood (less than 11 ml).

This clonotype was detected ten times or more. The sequenced material came from blood. V and J are TRBV3-1 and TRBJ1-2; possible D gene TRBD1, 6 bases. This sequence originates from a man aged 30 to 45 with Graves' ophthalmopathy. CDR3 in amino acids: CASSQASAGDYGYTF. The CDR3 nucleotides are TGTGCCAGCAGCCAAGCCTCGGCAGGGGACTATGGCTACACCTTC.